This entry lists 4 T cell receptor beta chains sequenced from one sample in a study of Graves' ophthalmopathy and Graves' hyperthyroidism. RNA transcripts were the template, and TCR beta CDR3 regions were amplified from them. Investigators did first-round RT-PCR with HTBI primers, then second-round multiplex PCR. Via MiXCR, TCRdb re-called the multiplex PCR reads, giving one row per CDR3 protein. The data contain 200,000 to 300,000 distinct CDR3 sequences, around 45% of them seen just once; the ten biggest clones take up roughly 50%. The sequencing sample was made of peripheral blood. The source of these receptors is an adult man with Graves' ophthalmopathy.

This chain connects TRBV7-9 to TRBJ2-7; unclear D gene. The ends were cut back, 1 base at V and 3 bases at J, with 10 bases in the middle. The CDR3 extends over 14 amino acids. Germline loops: CDR1 SEHNR, CDR2 FQNEAQ (reference sequence). The CDR3 protein is CASSLGTVRYEQYF. The DNA for the CDR3 is TGTGCCAGCAGCTTAGGGACGGTTCGCTACGAGCAGTACTTC.

The chain has TRBV5-4 and TRBJ2-7; D may be TRBD2 (6 bases). CDR1 SGHNT and CDR2 YYREEE come from the germline V gene (reference sequence). V was clipped by 7 bases and J by 7 bases, with 27 bases between them. The CDR3 is 16 residues long. The CDR3 loop is CASFQANWLASREQYF. CDR3 nucleotide sequence: TGTGCCAGCTTTCAAGCCAACTGGCTAGCGAGTCGTGAGCAGTACTTC.

The chain carries TRBV29-1 and TRBJ2-2, with D possibly being TRBD2 (5 bases). The V gene's germline CDR1 is SQVTM and CDR2 ANQGSEA. CDR3 length: 13 residues. V gave up 3 bases and J gave up 6 bases, with 11 bases separating them. CDR3 bases: TGCAGCGTTGAGCGGGTGGGGTCCGGGGAGCTGTTTTTT. Its translation: CSVERVGSGELFF.

This clonotype was seen a handful of times. V is TRBV7-3 and J is TRBJ2-7; D might be TRBD1 (6 bases). V dropped 0 bases and J dropped 5 bases, with 11 bases sitting between them. Germline CDR1 is SGHTA and CDR2 is FQGTGA. CDR3 length equals 14 residues. The CDR3 protein is CASSLTDRLHEQYF. The CDR3 nucleotides are TGTGCCAGCAGCTTAACGGACAGACTACACGAGCAGTACTTC.